This T cell receptor (beta chain) was captured by sequencing in a study of cytomegalovirus exposure and HLA in healthy donors. Study results and caveats: Reportedly, diagnosis of cytomegalovirus status by the classifier showed high specificity and sensitivity.

The V and J ends lost 4 bases and 8 bases respectively, with 17 bases between them. The CDR3 covers 14 residues. CDR1 SGHDN and CDR2 FVKESK come from the germline V gene. With regard to this clone: Antigen: not known.

Primers: 60 Vbeta forward and 13 Jbeta reverse. Produced via immunoSEQ multiplex PCR; TCRdb's table is partial and in-frame only. The repertoire holds 90,000 to 120,000 clones, with nearly 80% as singletons. Sequencing used PBMCs. The J gene is TRBJ1-1, the V gene TRBV14; TRBD1 might be the D (5 bases). The clonotype was recovered from a man in his sixties in good health and CMV-seropositive. CDR3 region: CASSLQGQTTEAFF. The CDR3 region has the DNA TGTGCCAGCAGCCTACAAGGACAAACAACAGAAGCTTTCTTT.